The 17 T cell receptor beta chains given below trace back to one sample, sequenced in a study of T cell repertoires in cytomegalovirus infection. Using its own MiXCR run on the reads, TCRdb lists one record per CDR3 protein. The data hold some 390,000 distinct CDR3 sequences, with about a sixth observed a single time. The specimen was PBMCs. The receptors here all came from a human donor in good health (CMV status not recorded). Some clones in this sample may be carry-over from other donors' samples.

This clonotype was seen a few times. The V call is TRBV18, the J call TRBJ2-4, with no clear D. The V and J ends lost 3 bases and 0 bases respectively, with 12 bases between them. The CDR3 is 16 residues long. Germline-derived CDR1 and CDR2 are KGHSH and LQKENI. CDR3 sequence (DNA): TGTGCCAGCTCACCCCAAGCCGGGCTAGCCAAAAACATTCAGTACTTC. Amino acid sequence: CASSPQAGLAKNIQYF.

This clonotype has more than one count but fewer than ten. The chain carries TRBV29-1 and TRBJ1-2; TRBD1 matches 8 bases. The V gene's germline CDR1 is SQVTM and CDR2 ANQGSEA. The ends lost 1 base at V and 3 bases at J; junction bases unmatched: 4. This CDR3 comprises 14 residues. CDR3 residues: CSVEGQGADYGYTF. DNA for the CDR3: TGCAGCGTTGAAGGTCAGGGGGCGGACTATGGCTACACCTTC. The whole variable domain, remainder taken from reference TRBV29-1 and TRBJ1-2, is SAVISQKPSRDICQRGTSLTIQCQVDSQVTMMFWYRQQPGQSLTLIATANQGSEATYESGFVIDKFPISRPNLTFSTLTVSNMSPEDSSIYLCSVEGQGADYGYTFGSGTRLTVV.

Worth noting for this clonotype: A much more abundant neighbour one base away suggests this may be a read error. The rearrangement links TRBV6-5 to TRBJ2-5, with D perhaps TRBD2 (6 bases). CDR3 length: 14 residues. Germline V gene sequence: CDR1 MNHEY, CDR2 SVGAGI. The CDR3 spells CASNYRTGEETQYF. CDR3 in DNA: TGTGCCAGCAATTACAGAACGGGGGAAGAGACCCAGTACTTC.

The chain carries TRBV20-1 and TRBJ1-6, with 9 bases matching TRBD1. Germline loops: CDR1 DFQATT, CDR2 SNEGSKA (reference sequence). V was clipped by 4 bases and J by 6 bases; unmatched bases: 13. This CDR3 comprises 17 residues. The CDR3 sequence: CSANSAGQGSANSPLHF. CDR3 bases: TGCAGTGCTAACAGCGCGGGACAGGGTAGCGCTAATTCACCCCTCCACTTT.

This clonotype was detected many times. The chain combines TRBV7-2 with TRBJ2-7; 7 nucleotides line up with TRBD2. J gave up 0 bases and V 2 bases, and 4 bases lay outside the gene matches. Per the germline V gene, CDR1 is SGHTA and CDR2 is FQGNSA. The CDR3 spans 15 residues. In DNA form, the CDR3 reads TGTGCCAGCAGCTTAAGGGCTAGCGGCTCCTACGAGCAGTACTTC. Protein: CASSLRASGSYEQYF.

This chain links TRBV11-3 with TRBJ2-3; D is ambiguous. CDR1 and CDR2 from the germline V gene are SGHNT and YENEEA. Deletions cut 2 bases from V and 1 base from J, with 10 bases between. The CDR3 is made up of 15 amino acids. CDR3 sequence (DNA): TGTGCCAGCAGCTTATGGGTAGAGGGCACAGATACGCAGTATTTT. Amino acids: CASSLWVEGTDTQYF.

This clonotype was counted only a few times. This chain uses TRBV5-4 with TRBJ2-7; D is ambiguous. Deletions cut 0 bases from V and 5 bases from J, with 12 bases between. Germline CDR1 reads SGHNT; CDR2 reads YYREEE (reference sequence). The CDR3 consists of 14 residues. CDR3 loop: CASSLAPSKDEQYF. The DNA for the CDR3 is TGTGCCAGCAGCTTGGCCCCCTCTAAGGACGAGCAGTACTTC.

This chain uses TRBV12-3 or TRBV12-4 with TRBJ2-2, with D perhaps being TRBD1 or TRBD2 (5 bases each). The CDR3 consists of 14 residues. V was clipped by 2 bases and J by 7 bases, with 11 bases between them. The CDR3 region has the DNA TGTGCCAGCAGTTTAATTGGGGGAAGCGGGGAGCTGTTTTTT. Its protein is CASSLIGGSGELFF.

This clonotype was seen at least ten times. The genes are TRBV12-3 or TRBV12-4 and TRBJ1-1, with D perhaps TRBD1 (5 bases). This CDR3 has 14 amino acids. Trimming cost V 3 bases and J 5 bases, with 13 bases left between them. CDR3 in DNA: TGTGCCAGCAGTTTGAGGACCCAGGGAACTGAAGCTTTCTTT. Encoded protein: CASSLRTQGTEAFF.

CDR3 in DNA: TGTGCCAGCAGTTTTTCAGGGTGGCGCACTGAAGCTTTCTTT. It encodes CASSFSGWRTEAFF. The V call is TRBV28, the J call TRBJ1-1; D perhaps matches TRBD1 (5 bases). With 3 bases removed from V and 4 bases from J, the gap between germline ends came to 12 bases. Germline lookup yields CDR1 MDHEN and CDR2 SYDVKM. This CDR3 is 14 amino acids long.

The J gene is TRBJ2-7, the V gene TRBV9, with TRBD2 identical over 12 bases. CDR1 and CDR2 (germline): SGDLS, YYNGEE. The CDR3 totals 16 residues. With V trimmed by 4 bases and J by 7 bases, 12 bases remained unmatched. Here the CDR3 DNA reads TGTGCCAGCAGCCCCCTCCCTAGCGGGGGGGCCCAAGAGCAGTACTTC. Protein sequence: CASSPLPSGGAQEQYF.

This clonotype was recorded a few times. This rearrangement joins TRBV2 to TRBJ2-3; the match to TRBD2 covers 15 bases. The germline gives CDR1 SNHLY, CDR2 FYNNEI. Germline trimming cut 3 bases from V and 2 bases from J; bases unmatched to any gene: 9. This CDR3 is built from 19 residues. The CDR3 reads CASSDAGLAGGSYTDTQYF. In DNA form, the CDR3 reads TGTGCCAGCAGTGACGCAGGACTAGCGGGAGGGTCCTACACAGATACGCAGTATTTT.

The gene calls are TRBV7-6 and TRBJ1-6; D remains unclear. CDR1 is SGHVS, CDR2 FNYEAQ, per germline. Trimming shortened V by 4 bases and J by 10 bases, and 20 bases separated the two germline ends. This CDR3 is built from 16 residues. CDR3 amino acids: CASSSLRSEENSPLHF. CDR3 sequence (DNA): TGTGCCAGCAGCTCCCTTCGCAGTGAGGAAAACTCACCCCTCCACTTT. Based on the CDR3 plus reference TRBV7-6 and TRBJ1-6, the full variable domain is GAGVSQSPRYKVTKRGQDVALRCDPISGHVSLYWYRQALGQGPEFLTYFNYEAQQDKSGLPNDRFSAERPEGSISTLTIQRTEQRDSAMYRCASSSLRSEENSPLHFGNGTRLTVT.

The sample holds many counts of this clonotype. This chain connects TRBV7-2 to TRBJ2-1; 11 nucleotides line up with TRBD2. CDR3 length: 15 amino acids. After removal of 2 bases from V and 8 bases from J, the junction contained 5 bases not matched to a gene. From germline, CDR1 is SGHTA and CDR2 FQGNSA. The CDR3 protein is CASSLKASGGYEQFF. The CDR3 nucleotides are TGTGCCAGCAGCTTAAAGGCTAGCGGGGGGTATGAGCAGTTCTTC.

This clonotype occurred many times. This chain joins TRBV6-1 and TRBJ2-2, with 12 bases lining up with TRBD1. The junction had 8 bases not matched to a gene; V was cut back by 8 bases and J by 7 bases. The CDR3 runs to 15 residues. Germline assignment: CDR1 MNHNS and CDR2 SASEGT. The CDR3 sequence: CASGRGTGGIGELFF. CDR3 sequence (DNA): TGTGCCAGCGGACGAGGGACAGGGGGCATCGGGGAGCTGTTTTTT.

Only a few counts were recorded for this clonotype. J is TRBJ2-7 and V is TRBV27, with TRBD1 as a possible D gene (6 bases). Germline CDR1 MNHEY, CDR2 SMNVEV (reference sequence). The germline V and J ends were trimmed by 6 bases and 1 base, with 13 bases remaining between them. The CDR3 runs 14 residues. As DNA, the CDR3 is TGTGCCAGCAGCCCTCAACAGGGATCCTACGAGCAGTACTTC. Translating gives CASSPQQGSYEQYF.

This clonotype was seen repeatedly, ten times or more. The CDR3 protein is CASSLRESTYEQYF. The CDR3 DNA reads TGTGCCAGCAGCCTCCGGGAAAGTACCTACGAGCAGTACTTC. The V gene is TRBV7-2, the J gene TRBJ2-7, with a tentative D call TRBD2 (5 bases). Germline CDR1 and CDR2: SGHTA and FQGNSA. The V end was cut by 5 bases, the J end by 2 bases, with 13 bases between. The CDR3 extends over 14 amino acids.